This TCR beta chain is from a study of cytomegalovirus exposure and HLA in healthy donors. General study points: Per a later analysis, roughly 17,000 TCR beta sequences showed association with HLA alleles at 0.05 false discovery rate. The dataset shows that most TCR sequences were rare, while some public TCRs occurred in many donors. In an earlier analysis, in 587 donors, most V segments appeared productive either ~87% or ~30% of the time. When a later analysis compared HLA-associated TCR beta chains with equally common others, the HLA-associated chains turned out to be more clonally expanded and to have lower generation probabilities.

J lost 4 bases, V lost 3 bases, and 8 bases had no gene match. Germline loops: CDR1 SGHTA, CDR2 FQGTGA. There are 17 residues in the CDR3. As regards this clone: Antigen specificity is unknown.

This PCR relied on a set of 60 Vbeta primers and 13 Jbeta primers. TCRdb's table, derived via immunoSEQ multiplex PCR, lists solely in-frame clones and lacks some. Of some 150,000 clones detected, approximately 80% appear once; the ten largest clones hold 0.75% to 0.8%. Sequenced material: PBMCs. This TCR was sampled from a female donor in good health and CMV-seronegative. V is TRBV7-3 and J is TRBJ2-3; 12 nucleotides line up with TRBD2. The CDR3: CASSFSLTSGGADTQYF. In DNA, the CDR3 is TGTGCCAGCAGCTTCTCTCTGACTAGCGGGGGAGCAGATACGCAGTATTTT.